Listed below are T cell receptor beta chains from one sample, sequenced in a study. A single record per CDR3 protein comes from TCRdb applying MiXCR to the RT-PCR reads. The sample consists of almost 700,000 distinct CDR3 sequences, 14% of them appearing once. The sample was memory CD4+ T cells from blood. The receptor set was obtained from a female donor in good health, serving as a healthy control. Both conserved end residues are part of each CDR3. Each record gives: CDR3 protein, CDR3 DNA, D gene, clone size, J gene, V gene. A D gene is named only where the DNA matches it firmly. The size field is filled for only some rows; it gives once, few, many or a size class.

CDR3 protein: CASSQEGDSPLHF
CDR3 DNA: TGCGCCAGCAGCCAAGAGGGGGATTCACCCCTCCACTTT
D gene: -
clone size: many
J gene: TRBJ1-6
V gene: TRBV4-3

CDR3 protein: CASSDSRGSQETQYF
CDR3 DNA: TGTGCCAGCAGCGACAGCCGAGGGTCCCAAGAGACCCAGTACTTC
D gene: -
clone size: few
J gene: TRBJ2-5
V gene: TRBV6-5

CDR3 protein: CSVEDQARGRAYEQYF
CDR3 DNA: TGCAGCGTTGAAGATCAGGCTCGCGGGAGAGCCTACGAGCAGTACTTC
D gene: TRBD2
clone size: -
J gene: TRBJ2-7
V gene: TRBV29-1

CDR3 protein: CSVSQGYGGNEQFF
CDR3 DNA: TGCAGCGTAAGCCAGGGGTATGGAGGGAATGAGCAGTTCTTC
D gene: -
clone size: many
J gene: TRBJ2-1
V gene: TRBV29-1

CDR3 protein: CASRQSPGLADNEQFF
CDR3 DNA: TGCGCCAGCAGACAATCTCCGGGACTAGCGGACAATGAGCAGTTCTTC
D gene: TRBD2
clone size: -
J gene: TRBJ2-1
V gene: TRBV5-1

CDR3 protein: CASSLSRGGSSGYTF
CDR3 DNA: TGTGCCAGCAGCTTAAGTAGGGGAGGCTCGAGCGGCTACACCTTC
D gene: -
clone size: many
J gene: TRBJ1-2
V gene: TRBV7-2

CDR3 protein: CASSLRGAGANVLTF
CDR3 DNA: TGTGCCAGCAGTTTAAGGGGGGCTGGGGCCAACGTCCTGACTTTC
D gene: -
clone size: many
J gene: TRBJ2-6
V gene: TRBV12-3/TRBV12-4

CDR3 protein: CAWGLSSNQPQHF
CDR3 DNA: TGTGCCTGGGGTTTAAGCAGCAATCAGCCCCAGCATTTT
D gene: -
clone size: -
J gene: TRBJ1-5
V gene: TRBV30

CDR3 protein: CSARGRLAGSTDTQYF
CDR3 DNA: TGCAGTGCTAGAGGCCGGCTAGCGGGGAGCACAGATACGCAGTATTTT
D gene: TRBD2
clone size: few
J gene: TRBJ2-3
V gene: TRBV20-1

CDR3 protein: CSARPLALSTETQYF
CDR3 DNA: TGCAGTGCTAGACCGCTAGCGCTATCCACAGAGACCCAGTACTTC
D gene: -
clone size: -
J gene: TRBJ2-5
V gene: TRBV20-1

CDR3 protein: CASSLQSYSATNEKLFF
CDR3 DNA: TGTGCCAGCAGCTTACAAAGCTACTCGGCAACTAATGAAAAACTGTTTTTT
D gene: -
clone size: few
J gene: TRBJ1-4
V gene: TRBV7-6

CDR3 protein: CASSPEWTEDNEQFF
CDR3 DNA: TGTGCCAGCAGTCCTGAGTGGACGGAAGACAATGAGCAGTTCTTC
D gene: -
clone size: -
J gene: TRBJ2-1
V gene: TRBV6-4

CDR3 protein: CAISEGGASTDTQYF
CDR3 DNA: TGTGCCATCAGTGAGGGGGGCGCTAGCACAGATACGCAGTATTTT
D gene: -
clone size: many
J gene: TRBJ2-3
V gene: TRBV10-3

CDR3 protein: CASSSAGTRGNEQFF
CDR3 DNA: TGTGCCAGCAGTTCCGCCGGGACTAGGGGCAATGAGCAGTTCTTC
D gene: TRBD2
clone size: few
J gene: TRBJ2-1
V gene: TRBV28

CDR3 protein: CASSYLGQKQETQYF
CDR3 DNA: TGTGCCAGCAGTTACCTGGGTCAGAAACAAGAGACCCAGTACTTC
D gene: -
clone size: many
J gene: TRBJ2-5
V gene: TRBV6-6

CDR3 protein: CAWSGISGNTIYF
CDR3 DNA: TGTGCCTGGAGTGGGATCTCTGGAAACACCATATATTTT
D gene: -
clone size: -
J gene: TRBJ1-3
V gene: TRBV30

CDR3 protein: CASSLAQGAGTDTQYF
CDR3 DNA: TGTGCCAGCAGCTTAGCTCAGGGTGCTGGGACAGATACGCAGTATTTT
D gene: -
clone size: -
J gene: TRBJ2-3
V gene: TRBV11-2

CDR3 protein: CASSLVGLPTDTQYF
CDR3 DNA: TGTGCCAGCAGCTTAGTAGGTCTTCCCACAGATACGCAGTATTTT
D gene: -
clone size: many
J gene: TRBJ2-3
V gene: TRBV11-2

CDR3 protein: CASSHPGQGPRHEQFF
CDR3 DNA: TGCGCCAGCAGTCACCCGGGACAGGGACCGCGTCATGAGCAGTTCTTC
D gene: TRBD1
clone size: few
J gene: TRBJ2-1
V gene: TRBV23-1

CDR3 protein: CATSDSGWGSNQPQHF
CDR3 DNA: TGTGCCACCAGTGATAGCGGATGGGGTAGCAATCAGCCCCAGCATTTT
D gene: -
clone size: -
J gene: TRBJ1-5
V gene: TRBV24-1

CDR3 protein: CASTVGQLGTQYF
CDR3 DNA: TGTGCCAGCACTGTGGGACAGCTGGGGACCCAGTACTTC
D gene: TRBD1
clone size: few
J gene: TRBJ2-5
V gene: TRBV6-2/TRBV6-3

CDR3 protein: CASSQDRGRVTDTQYF
CDR3 DNA: TGCGCCAGCAGCCAAGATCGCGGGAGGGTCACAGATACGCAGTATTTT
D gene: TRBD2
clone size: -
J gene: TRBJ2-3
V gene: TRBV4-3

CDR3 protein: CASSGGRTETQYF
CDR3 DNA: TGTGCCAGCAGCGGGGGGCGCACGGAGACCCAGTACTTC
D gene: -
clone size: few
J gene: TRBJ2-5
V gene: TRBV7-2

CDR3 protein: CAWSAGYPKGQPQHF
CDR3 DNA: TGTGCCTGGAGCGCAGGGTACCCCAAAGGACAGCCCCAGCATTTT
D gene: -
clone size: many
J gene: TRBJ1-5
V gene: TRBV30

CDR3 protein: CASSPSTGDTQYF
CDR3 DNA: TGTGCCAGCAGCCCCTCGACAGGGGATACGCAGTATTTT
D gene: TRBD1
clone size: few
J gene: TRBJ2-3
V gene: TRBV12-3/TRBV12-4

CDR3 protein: CASSYFPGQGWTFF
CDR3 DNA: TGTGCCAGCAGTTACTTCCCGGGACAGGGGTGGACTTTCTTT
D gene: TRBD1
clone size: many
J gene: TRBJ1-1
V gene: TRBV6-5

CDR3 protein: CASSLFWEGEQYF
CDR3 DNA: TGTGCCAGCAGCTTATTTTGGGAGGGGGAGCAGTACTTC
D gene: TRBD2
clone size: many
J gene: TRBJ2-7
V gene: TRBV7-2

CDR3 protein: CASSSPGGNAEAFF
CDR3 DNA: TGTGCCAGCAGTTCCCCAGGGGGGAACGCTGAAGCTTTCTTT
D gene: TRBD1
clone size: -
J gene: TRBJ1-1
V gene: TRBV27

CDR3 protein: CSVDPEEGTEAFF
CDR3 DNA: TGCAGCGTGGACCCAGAGGAGGGCACTGAAGCTTTCTTT
D gene: -
clone size: many
J gene: TRBJ1-1
V gene: TRBV29-1

CDR3 protein: CASSQGQGQAFF
CDR3 DNA: TGTGCCAGCAGTCAGGGACAGGGACAAGCTTTCTTT
D gene: TRBD1
clone size: many
J gene: TRBJ1-1
V gene: TRBV6-5

CDR3 protein: CSARDRTGGSGYTF
CDR3 DNA: TGCAGTGCTAGAGATAGGACAGGGGGAAGTGGCTACACCTTC
D gene: TRBD1
clone size: -
J gene: TRBJ1-2
V gene: TRBV20-1

CDR3 protein: CASSLPPGQDDQPQHF
CDR3 DNA: TGTGCCAGCAGTTTACCCCCGGGACAGGACGATCAGCCCCAGCATTTT
D gene: TRBD1
clone size: few
J gene: TRBJ1-5
V gene: TRBV6-6

CDR3 protein: CASIHTDSSYEQYF
CDR3 DNA: TGTGCCAGCATTCACACGGACAGCTCCTACGAGCAGTACTTC
D gene: -
clone size: few
J gene: TRBJ2-7
V gene: TRBV28

CDR3 protein: CASSEGKRTNPYEQYF
CDR3 DNA: TGTGCCAGCAGTGAAGGAAAGAGGACTAACCCTTACGAGCAGTACTTC
D gene: -
clone size: -
J gene: TRBJ2-7
V gene: TRBV25-1

CDR3 protein: CASSQAVRTDTQYF
CDR3 DNA: TGTGCCAGCAGCCAGGCGGTACGCACAGATACGCAGTATTTT
D gene: -
clone size: -
J gene: TRBJ2-3
V gene: TRBV4-2

CDR3 protein: CASSSGQGGNQPQHF
CDR3 DNA: TGTGCCAGCAGCTCTGGACAGGGCGGCAATCAGCCCCAGCATTTT
D gene: TRBD1
clone size: many
J gene: TRBJ1-5
V gene: TRBV12-3/TRBV12-4

CDR3 protein: CSAHFPRSGRETQYF
CDR3 DNA: TGCAGTGCCCATTTCCCGCGGAGCGGGAGGGAGACCCAGTACTTC
D gene: TRBD2
clone size: -
J gene: TRBJ2-5
V gene: TRBV20-1

CDR3 protein: CASSQELYSNQPQHF
CDR3 DNA: TGCGCCAGCAGCCAAGAACTTTATAGCAATCAGCCCCAGCATTTT
D gene: -
clone size: -
J gene: TRBJ1-5
V gene: TRBV4-3

CDR3 protein: CAGGAFLNEQFF
CDR3 DNA: TGTGCCGGGGGGGCCTTTCTCAATGAGCAGTTCTTC
D gene: -
clone size: few
J gene: TRBJ2-1
V gene: TRBV12-3/TRBV12-4

CDR3 protein: CASTQGGATSYEQYF
CDR3 DNA: TGTGCCAGCACCCAAGGGGGGGCGACCTCCTACGAGCAGTACTTC
D gene: -
clone size: many
J gene: TRBJ2-7
V gene: TRBV28

CDR3 protein: CASSSAGQWGTQYF
CDR3 DNA: TGCGCCAGCAGCTCAGCCGGGCAATGGGGGACCCAGTACTTC
D gene: -
clone size: few
J gene: TRBJ2-5
V gene: TRBV5-1

CDR3 protein: CASRDQQGVNTEAFF
CDR3 DNA: TGTGCCAGCAGGGATCAACAGGGGGTTAACACTGAAGCTTTCTTT
D gene: TRBD1
clone size: once
J gene: TRBJ1-1
V gene: TRBV6-6

CDR3 protein: CASMGAGGGTGELFF
CDR3 DNA: TGTGCCAGCATGGGGGCGGGAGGTGGCACCGGGGAGCTGTTTTTT
D gene: TRBD2
clone size: -
J gene: TRBJ2-2
V gene: TRBV28

CDR3 protein: CATSDQRTGISDTQYF
CDR3 DNA: TGTGCCACCAGTGATCAACGGACAGGGATTTCAGATACGCAGTATTTT
D gene: TRBD1
clone size: -
J gene: TRBJ2-3
V gene: TRBV24-1

CDR3 protein: CASSVAGQQYNEQFF
CDR3 DNA: TGTGCCAGCAGCGTAGCCGGACAGCAATACAATGAGCAGTTCTTC
D gene: -
clone size: many
J gene: TRBJ2-1
V gene: TRBV9

CDR3 protein: CASLDGGVQNIQYF
CDR3 DNA: TGTGCCAGCCTCGATGGCGGGGTGCAAAACATTCAGTACTTC
D gene: -
clone size: -
J gene: TRBJ2-4
V gene: TRBV28

CDR3 protein: CASSSRVPMFF
CDR3 DNA: TGTGCCAGCAGTTCCCGGGTTCCGATGTTTTTT
D gene: -
clone size: few
J gene: TRBJ1-4
V gene: TRBV12-3/TRBV12-4

CDR3 protein: CASSQVVKGNEQFF
CDR3 DNA: TGTGCCAGCAGCCAAGTCGTAAAGGGGAATGAGCAGTTCTTC
D gene: -
clone size: -
J gene: TRBJ2-1
V gene: TRBV3-1

CDR3 protein: CASRSISGNQPQHF
CDR3 DNA: TGTGCCAGCAGGTCTATTAGCGGCAATCAGCCCCAGCATTTT
D gene: -
clone size: -
J gene: TRBJ1-5
V gene: TRBV12-3/TRBV12-4

CDR3 protein: CASSLGGQGGGYTF
CDR3 DNA: TGTGCCAGCAGCTTGGGGGGACAGGGTGGCGGCTACACCTTC
D gene: TRBD1
clone size: few
J gene: TRBJ1-2
V gene: TRBV5-5

CDR3 protein: CASSPLITAGRGQANEQFF
CDR3 DNA: TGTGCCAGCAGCCCTCTGATAACGGCGGGCAGGGGGCAGGCAAATGAGCAGTTCTTC
D gene: TRBD1
clone size: -
J gene: TRBJ2-1
V gene: TRBV7-8

CDR3 protein: CAWSVRQMYGYTF
CDR3 DNA: TGTGCCTGGAGTGTGAGGCAGATGTATGGCTACACCTTC
D gene: -
clone size: many
J gene: TRBJ1-2
V gene: TRBV30